This entry lists 5 T cell receptor beta chains sequenced from one sample in a study of naive and memory T cell subsets. Overall study results and limits: Possibly reflecting memory cells re-expressing CD45RA, a few larger clonotypes occurred in naive repertoires, especially CD8.

An equimolar mix of two oligonucleotides served as the beta constant-region primer for TRBC1 and TRBC2. The ligated cDNA underwent four PCR rounds using SP2 and nested alpha and beta constant-region primers. One entry per CDR3 protein, called by TCRdb with MiXCR from the UMI-ligation and nested PCR reads. The table lists around 140,000 distinct CDR3 sequences, 15% to 20% of them singletons. These TCRs are of unknown antigen specificity. The specimen was naive CD8+ T cells from blood. The receptors stem from a human donor in good health.

The rearrangement uses TRBV7-9 and TRBJ2-3; 10 bases match TRBD1. From germline, CDR1 is SEHNR and CDR2 FQNEAQ (reference sequence). Losses at the gene ends were 6 bases for V and 4 bases for J; bases not matched to a gene: 4. The CDR3 is 14 residues long. The CDR3: CASRTGGFADTQYF. The CDR3 DNA reads as TGTGCCAGCAGGACAGGGGGCTTCGCAGATACGCAGTATTTT. Full variable domain (remainder filled in from reference TRBV7-9 and TRBJ2-3): DTGVSQNPRHKITKRGQNVTFRCDPISEHNRLYWYRQTLGQGPEFLTYFQNEAQLEKSRLLSDRFSAERPKGSFSTLEIQRTEQGDSAMYLCASRTGGFADTQYFGPGTRLTVL.

V is TRBV13 and J is TRBJ1-1; D gene unclear. V lost 4 bases and J 3 bases, leaving 9 bases between the germline ends. Germline V gene data show CDR1 as PRHDT and CDR2 as FYEKMQ (reference sequence). This CDR3 has 13 amino acids. The CDR3 here is CASSSSGYTEAFF. The CDR3 DNA follows: TGTGCCAGCAGCTCCTCGGGGTACACTGAAGCTTTCTTT. Supplemented by reference TRBV13 and TRBJ1-1, the full variable domain reads AAGVIQSPRHLIKEKRETATLKCYPIPRHDTVYWYQQGPGQDPQFLISFYEKMQSDKGSIPDRFSAQQFSDYHSELNMSSLELGDSALYFCASSSSGYTEAFFGQGTRLTVV.

This clonotype was picked up a small number of times. The rearrangement joins TRBV4-1 to TRBJ1-1; TRBD1 matches at 10 bases. Trimming removed 4 bases from V and 4 bases from J; junction bases left unmatched: 12. CDR3 size: 17 residues. Germline V lookup: CDR1 MGHRA, CDR2 YSYEKL. The CDR3, as DNA: TGCGCCAGCAGCCCGGGACAGGGGATTGTAGTGGGCACTGAAGCTTTCTTT. Its translation: CASSPGQGIVVGTEAFF.

The V and J genes are TRBV6-1 and TRBJ2-5; unclear D gene. Trimming left V 3 bases short and J 4 bases short, with 18 bases between. The V gene's germline CDR1 is MNHNS and CDR2 SASEGT. There are 16 residues in the CDR3. The CDR3 loop is CASSDGVSGGGETQYF. CDR3 sequence (DNA): TGTGCCAGCAGTGATGGGGTCTCGGGTGGCGGAGAGACCCAGTACTTC.

The chain links TRBV19 to TRBJ2-7; 8 bases fit TRBD1. Germline values: CDR1 LNHDA, CDR2 SQIVND (reference sequence). The CDR3 has 14 amino acids. The ends lost 3 bases at V and 3 bases at J; junction bases unmatched: 4. The CDR3 region is CASSIGTGNYEQYF. CDR3 DNA: TGTGCCAGTAGTATCGGGACAGGAAACTACGAGCAGTACTTC. Using reference TRBV19 and TRBJ2-7 for the parts outside the CDR3, the full variable domain is DGGITQSPKYLFRKEGQNVTLSCEQNLNHDAMYWYRQDPGQGLRLIYYSQIVNDFQKGDIAEGYSVSREKKESFPLTVTSAQKNPTAFYLCASSIGTGNYEQYFGPGTRLTVT.